The 14 T cell receptor beta chains listed next were all sequenced from one sample in a study of T cells expressing NK-cell markers. TCRdb reanalyzed the 5' RACE reads, giving one entry per CDR3 protein sequence and no DNA. This sample's table reports roughly 390,000 distinct CDR3 sequences. Input material: blood T cells: a sorted CD56 or NKG2C T cell subset, CD4+ or CD8+ T cells, or bulk PBMC T cells (not recorded which). These receptors all come from a woman in her fifties or sixties in good health.

The chain has TRBV15 and TRBJ2-1. The germline CDR1 and CDR2 sequences are LNHNV and YYDKDF (reference sequence). The CDR3 length is 15 residues. CDR3 residues: CATSREGTTSQRLFF.

The chain combines TRBV27 with TRBJ2-1; no DNA is available, so the TRBD2 call from TCRdb remains unchecked. The CDR3 runs 15 residues. Germline V gene sequence: CDR1 MNHEY, CDR2 SMNVEV (reference sequence). The CDR3 is CASSLSASGRAKQFF.

The chain is built from TRBV9 and TRBJ2-7; the D call from TCRdb, TRBD2, cannot be confirmed without DNA. Germline V gene lookup returns CDR1 SGDLS and CDR2 YYNGEE. CDR3 length: 15 amino acids. CDR3: CASSVSPERAYEQYF.

The CDR3 reads CASGEVWRQGPDTQYF. The chain links TRBV11-2 to TRBJ2-3; TCRdb's assignment of TRBD2 cannot be checked, as there is no DNA. Germline assignment: CDR1 SGHAT and CDR2 FQNNGV. The CDR3 runs to 16 residues.

The CDR3 loop reads CASSPGLQSSYNEQFF. The V call is TRBV18, the J call TRBJ2-1; TCRdb lists TRBD2, though no DNA is available to test this call. CDR1 is KGHSH, CDR2 LQKENI, per germline. CDR3 length equals 16 residues.

This sequence joins TRBV3-1 and TRBJ2-2; TCRdb lists TRBD1, though no DNA is available to test this call. CDR1 and CDR2 from the germline V gene are LGHDT and YNNKEL (reference sequence). This CDR3 has 14 residues. This CDR3 reads CASSPFRETGELFF.

The chain uses TRBV4-1 and TRBJ1-2. This CDR3 spans 19 amino acids. Per the germline V gene, CDR1 is MGHRA and CDR2 is YSYEKL. The CDR3 reads CASSQDAGAGPTPNYGYTF.

The rearrangement uses TRBV5-1 and TRBJ2-1; without DNA, the TCRdb call of TRBD1 cannot be checked. Germline V gene lookup returns CDR1 SGHRS and CDR2 YFSETQ. There are 12 residues in the CDR3. This CDR3 is CASSPGVDEQFF. Full variable domain (remainder filled in from reference TRBV5-1 and TRBJ2-1): KAGVTQTPRYLIKTRGQQVTLSCSPISGHRSVSWYQQTPGQGLQFLFEYFSETQRNKGNFPGRFSGRQFSNSRSEMNVSTLELGDSALYLCASSPGVDEQFFGPGTRLTVL.

This chain connects TRBV29-1 to TRBJ2-5; TCRdb names TRBD2, which stays unverified in the absence of DNA. The CDR3 sequence is 14 residues long. Germline V gene lookup returns CDR1 SQVTM and CDR2 ANQGSEA. The CDR3 reads CSVLSGRALETQYF.

The rearrangement uses TRBV13 and TRBJ2-3; as DNA is missing, the TRBD2 call by TCRdb cannot be tested. Looked up from germline, CDR1 is PRHDT and CDR2 is FYEKMQ (reference sequence). The CDR3 has 13 residues. CDR3 amino acids: CASSVRHERGQYF.

The chain joins TRBV5-1 to TRBJ2-3; TCRdb's D call, TRBD2, is unchecked because there is no DNA. Germline CDR1 SGHRS, CDR2 YFSETQ. The CDR3 runs 15 residues. The CDR3 sequence: CASREGRVGTDTQYF.

The chain is built from TRBV6-5 and TRBJ2-7; with no DNA, the TCRdb D assignment of TRBD1 cannot be verified. This CDR3 is 14 amino acids long. In germline, CDR1 is MNHEY, CDR2 SVGAGI. The CDR3 here is CASRKPGQVYEQYF.

The gene calls are TRBV10-3 and TRBJ1-3; the TRBD1 assignment by TCRdb is unverifiable without DNA. Germline assignment: CDR1 ENHRY and CDR2 SYGVKD. This CDR3 contains 13 residues. The CDR3 is CAITDGAGNTIYF.

The chain uses TRBV11-3 and TRBJ2-5; the TCRdb D gene call, TRBD2, has no DNA to confirm it. Germline CDR1 SGHNT, CDR2 YENEEA. The CDR3 is 16 amino acids. Here the CDR3 reads CASSPGVGGVQETQYF.